The 11 T cell receptor beta chains below come from one sample, sequenced in a study of T-cell reconstitution after alpha-beta-depleted transplantation in children. Unique molecular identifiers were used in preparing the TCRbeta library. A single record per CDR3 protein comes from TCRdb applying MiXCR to the PCR reads. The sample gives about 600,000 distinct CDR3 sequences, roughly 13% of which show up once; around 2% is in the top ten. Sequencing was performed on PBMCs, mostly from graft donor cells, taken 360 days after TCRalphabeta/CD19-depleted stem cell transplant. These TCRs come from a male patient younger than 18 who had a stem cell transplant for acute myeloid leukemia, so the T cells may come from the graft donor.

In this sample, this clonotype turned up many times. This chain joins TRBV7-8 and TRBJ2-5; a possible D gene is TRBD2 (7 bases). V was cut by 7 bases and J by 2 bases, with 14 bases left in between. CDR1 and CDR2 from the germline V gene are SGHVS and FQNEAQ. The CDR3 spans 14 residues. The CDR3 nucleotides are TGTGCCAGCAACCTGGGGGGGACACAAGAGACCCAGTACTTC. Translated, it gives CASNLGGTQETQYF.

This chain connects TRBV28 to TRBJ2-1; D possibly corresponds to TRBD1 (5 bases). V was pared by 3 bases and J by 10 bases, with 10 bases between. The CDR3 is 12 amino acids. Germline assignment: CDR1 MDHEN and CDR2 SYDVKM. The DNA of the CDR3 is TGTGCCAGCAGTTTTCAGGGCTCCGAGCAGTTCTTC. It yields the protein CASSFQGSEQFF.

Many counts were recorded for this clonotype. The chain uses TRBV27 and TRBJ2-1; 12 bases map to TRBD2. Germline V gene data show CDR1 as MNHEY and CDR2 as SMNVEV (reference sequence). With 4 bases clipped from V and 7 bases from J, the junction kept 5 bases outside the gene matches. This CDR3 region has 15 residues. The CDR3 loop is CASSSLLAGGNEQFF. In DNA, the CDR3 is TGTGCCAGCAGTTCCCTGCTAGCGGGAGGGAATGAGCAGTTCTTC.

J is TRBJ2-2 and V is TRBV3-1; TRBD1 matches 7 bases. The junction had 2 bases not matched to a gene; V was cut back by 1 base and J by 0 bases. Germline V gene sequence: CDR1 LGHDT, CDR2 YNNKEL (reference sequence). The CDR3 is 16 residues long. CDR3 in amino acids: CASSQAGTANTGELFF. The CDR3 DNA reads TGTGCCAGCAGCCAAGCTGGGACAGCGAACACCGGGGAGCTGTTTTTT.

This clonotype was seen only a few times. The chain combines TRBV20-1 with TRBJ2-3; no definite D call. V was clipped by 3 bases and J by 7 bases, with 14 bases between them. Germline assignment: CDR1 DFQATT and CDR2 SNEGSKA (reference sequence). This CDR3 has 13 amino acids. CDR3 sequence reads: CSASGAGYNTQYF. The CDR3 nucleotides read TGCAGTGCTAGCGGCGCAGGCTATAATACGCAGTATTTT.

A few counts support this clonotype. V is TRBV29-1 and J is TRBJ2-1; maybe TRBD1 (5 bases). Trimming took off 4 bases at V and 4 bases at J, with 11 bases between the two ends. Germline assignment: CDR1 SQVTM and CDR2 ANQGSEA. The CDR3 runs 13 residues. CDR3 sequence reads: CSVVKGVYNEQFF. The CDR3, as DNA: TGCAGCGTTGTAAAAGGGGTATACAATGAGCAGTTCTTC.

This clonotype showed up many times. The chain has TRBV20-1 and TRBJ2-5, with D unclear. The CDR3 loop spans 11 amino acids. V dropped 2 bases and J dropped 3 bases, with 4 bases sitting between them. Germline CDR1 DFQATT, CDR2 SNEGSKA (reference sequence). Here the CDR3 DNA reads TGCAGTGCTAGAAGGGAAGAGACCCAGTACTTC. It encodes CSARREETQYF.

The chain is built from TRBV20-1 and TRBJ2-5, with 10 bases lining up with TRBD2. Trimming at V came to 3 bases and at J to 4 bases, leaving 8 bases not matched to a gene. Germline CDR1 and CDR2: DFQATT and SNEGSKA (reference sequence). The CDR3 has 15 amino acids. CDR3 DNA sequence: TGCAGTGCTAGGGGGAGCGGGAGGGCCGGAGAGACCCAGTACTTC. Translation gives CSARGSGRAGETQYF.

This clonotype was seen ten or more times. The J gene is TRBJ2-5, the V gene TRBV18; the match to TRBD1 covers 9 bases. After removal of 5 bases from V and 6 bases from J, the junction contained 13 bases not matched to a gene. This CDR3 spans 16 amino acids. Germline-derived CDR1 and CDR2 are KGHSH and LQKENI. The CDR3 spells CASSKPTGGDKKTQYF. CDR3 DNA sequence: TGTGCCAGCTCAAAGCCCACAGGGGGCGATAAGAAGACCCAGTACTTC.

The sample holds a few counts of this clonotype. The CDR3 region is CASSPWGLASYEQYF. The CDR3 nucleotides read TGTGCCAGCTCACCATGGGGGCTTGCCTCCTACGAGCAGTACTTC. V and J are TRBV18 and TRBJ2-7, with TRBD1 as a possible D gene (6 bases). CDR3 length: 15 residues. Trimming took off 2 bases at V and 0 bases at J, with 11 bases between the two ends. Looked up from germline, CDR1 is KGHSH and CDR2 is LQKENI.

This clonotype was picked up a small number of times. The gene calls are TRBV6-5 and TRBJ2-5; 14 bases are a match to TRBD2. The germline V gene has CDR1 MNHEY and CDR2 SVGAGI. The V and J ends lost 0 bases and 3 bases, in that order; junction bases with no gene match: 3. The CDR3 length is 17 residues. The CDR3 nucleotides read TGTGCCAGCAGTTACTCTCCGGGACTAGCGGGAGAAGAGACCCAGTACTTC. It encodes CASSYSPGLAGEETQYF.